This T cell receptor (beta chain) was identified in a study of identical twins. Study-wide results and limits: Rather than following the same donors, the conclusions depended on cross-sectional statistical analysis.

Trimming at V came to 2 bases and at J to 5 bases, leaving 14 bases not matched to a gene. CDR1 is MGHRA, CDR2 YSYEKL, per germline. The CDR3 extends over 18 amino acids. TCRdb re-called the 5' RACE reads with MiXCR, one entry per CDR3 protein. Of roughly 770,000 distinct CDR3 sequences in the sample, roughly 18% were seen once. The table lists this clonotype with a few counts. Its matching antigen is unknown. The same sample was also used in a study of T cells expressing NK-cell markers. That study adds: Seven HCMV-seropositive donors and one seronegative donor made up the eight sequenced donors.

The genes are TRBV4-1 and TRBJ2-5; the match to TRBD2 covers 10 bases. The sequence came from a woman under 30 in good health. Sequenced input: PBMCs. The CDR3 protein is CASSQLVLAGMSRETQYF. The CDR3 bases are TGCGCCAGCAGCCAATTGGTACTAGCGGGGATGTCTCGGGAGACCCAGTACTTC.